The clone carrying this T cell receptor beta chain has a handful of counts. The antigen is not known. This sample is drawn from a study of PD-1 blockade in mismatch repair-deficient tumors. Study-level information: Patients had around twelve mismatch repair-deficient cancer types, all previously treated and progressing.

Germline lookup yields CDR1 LGHNA and CDR2 YNFKEQ. This CDR3 region has 14 residues. V was pared by 1 base and J by 7 bases, with 13 bases between. Mismatch repair deficiency was confirmed in all patients, by PCR or immunohistochemistry. TCR sequencing covered a few patients who responded to pembrolizumab. The assay was immunoSEQ multiplex PCR, and TCRdb's table has in-frame clones only and misses some. The table has roughly 120,000 clones, over 60% seen once. Whole-study findings and limits: Rapid post-treatment expansion, then contraction, generally preceding radiologic response, marked tumor-resident clones.

This clonotype was obtained from an adult with mismatch repair-deficient cancer. This chain uses TRBV4-2 with TRBJ1-1, with D tentatively TRBD1 (5 bases). The sequenced sample was peripheral blood, obtained 60 weeks after starting pembrolizumab. CDR3 bases: TGTGCCAGCAGCCAAGTCCAGGGAGGAGGTGAAGCTTTCTTT. It encodes CASSQVQGGGEAFF.